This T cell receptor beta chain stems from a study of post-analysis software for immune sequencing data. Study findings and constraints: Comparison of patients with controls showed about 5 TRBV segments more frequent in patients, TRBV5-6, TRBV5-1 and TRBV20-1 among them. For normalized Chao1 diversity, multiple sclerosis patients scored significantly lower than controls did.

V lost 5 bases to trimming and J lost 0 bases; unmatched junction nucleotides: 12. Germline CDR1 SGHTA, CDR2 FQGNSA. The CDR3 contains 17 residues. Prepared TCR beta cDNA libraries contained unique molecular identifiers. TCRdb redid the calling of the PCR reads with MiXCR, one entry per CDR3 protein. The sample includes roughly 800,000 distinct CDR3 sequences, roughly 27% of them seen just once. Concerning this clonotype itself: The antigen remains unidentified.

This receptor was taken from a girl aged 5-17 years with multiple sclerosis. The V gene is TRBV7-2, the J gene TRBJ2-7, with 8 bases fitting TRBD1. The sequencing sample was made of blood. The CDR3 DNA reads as TGTGCCAGCAGCCCAGAGGTTCAGGGGGCCCGCTCCTACGAGCAGTACTTC. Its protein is CASSPEVQGARSYEQYF. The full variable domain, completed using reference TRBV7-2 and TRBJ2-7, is GAGVSQSPSNKVTEKGKDVELRCDPISGHTALYWYRQSLGQGLEFLIYFQGNSAPDKSGLPSDRFSAERTGGSVSTLTIQRTQQEDSAVYLCASSPEVQGARSYEQYFGPGTRLTVT.